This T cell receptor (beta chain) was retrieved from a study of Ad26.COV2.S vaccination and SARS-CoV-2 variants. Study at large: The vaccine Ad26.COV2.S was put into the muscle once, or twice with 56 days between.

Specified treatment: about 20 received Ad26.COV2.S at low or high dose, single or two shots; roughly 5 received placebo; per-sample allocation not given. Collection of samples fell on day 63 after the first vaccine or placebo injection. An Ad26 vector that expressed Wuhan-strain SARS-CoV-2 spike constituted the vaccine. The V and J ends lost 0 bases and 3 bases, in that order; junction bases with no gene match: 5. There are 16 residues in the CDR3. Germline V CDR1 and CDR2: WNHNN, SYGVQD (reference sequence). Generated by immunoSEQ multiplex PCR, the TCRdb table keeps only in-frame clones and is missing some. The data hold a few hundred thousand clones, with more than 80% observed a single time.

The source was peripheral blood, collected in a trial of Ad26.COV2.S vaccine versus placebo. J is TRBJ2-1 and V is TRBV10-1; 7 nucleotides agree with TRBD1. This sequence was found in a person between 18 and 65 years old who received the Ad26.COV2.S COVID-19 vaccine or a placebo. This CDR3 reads CASSESRAGGYNEQFF. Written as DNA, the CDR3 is TGCGCCAGCAGTGAGTCGAGGGCAGGGGGCTACAATGAGCAGTTCTTC.